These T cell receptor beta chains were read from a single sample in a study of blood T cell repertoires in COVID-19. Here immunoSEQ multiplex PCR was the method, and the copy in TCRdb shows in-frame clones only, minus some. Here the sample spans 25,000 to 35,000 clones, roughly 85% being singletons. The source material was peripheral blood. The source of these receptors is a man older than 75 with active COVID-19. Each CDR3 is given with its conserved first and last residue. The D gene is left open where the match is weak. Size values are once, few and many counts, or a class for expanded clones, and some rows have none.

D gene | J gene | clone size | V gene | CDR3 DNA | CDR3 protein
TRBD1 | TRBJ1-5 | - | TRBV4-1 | TGCGCCAGCAGCCAAACCAGACAGGGCGCTCAGCCCCAGCATTTT | CASSQTRQGAQPQHF
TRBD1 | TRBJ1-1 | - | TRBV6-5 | TGTGCCAGCAGATATGGACAGGTCTCTGAAGCTTTCTTT | CASRYGQVSEAFF
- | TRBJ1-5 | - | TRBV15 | TGTGCCACCAGCAGAGCAGGTTCCAATCAGCCCCAGCATTTT | CATSRAGSNQPQHF
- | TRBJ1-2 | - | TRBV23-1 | TGCGCCAGCAGTCATTCGGGGATATATGGCTACACCTTC | CASSHSGIYGYTF
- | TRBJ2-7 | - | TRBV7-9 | TGTGCCAGCTCCGACACCTACGAGCAGTACTTC | CASSDTYEQYF
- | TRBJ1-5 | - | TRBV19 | TGTGCCAGTTCGGGGTCAAATAGCAATCAGCCCCAGCATTTT | CASSGSNSNQPQHF
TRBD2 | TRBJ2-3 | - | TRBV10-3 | TGTGCCATCAGGGGTAGACTAGCGCCCGAAGCGGATACGCAGTATTTT | CAIRGRLAPEADTQYF
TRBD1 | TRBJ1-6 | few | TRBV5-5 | TGTGCCAGCAGCCCGGGACAGGGGAATTCACCCCTCCACTTT | CASSPGQGNSPLHF
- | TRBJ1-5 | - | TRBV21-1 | TGTGCCAGCAGCAAACCTACCGGGACAGCTAGCAATCAGCCCCAGCATTTT | CASSKPTGTASNQPQHF
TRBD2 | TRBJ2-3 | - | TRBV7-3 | TGTGCCAGCAGCTTAGCGGGGGTCACAGATACGCAGTATTTT | CASSLAGVTDTQYF
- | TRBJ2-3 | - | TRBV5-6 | TGTGCCAGCAGCGAGGGCAGAGGCACAGATACGCAGTATTTT | CASSEGRGTDTQYF
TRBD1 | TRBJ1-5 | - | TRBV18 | TGTGCCAGCTCACCAGGGACAGGGGGTCAGCCCCAGCATTTT | CASSPGTGGQPQHF
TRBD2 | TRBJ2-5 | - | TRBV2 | TGTGCCAGCACACCCCTCCGGGGGGGCCTAGAGACCCAGTACTTC | CASTPLRGGLETQYF
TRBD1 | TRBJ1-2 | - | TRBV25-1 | TGTGCCAGCACCGGAGGGCTGGGGGACAGGGGTGGTGGCTACACCTTC | CASTGGLGDRGGGYTF
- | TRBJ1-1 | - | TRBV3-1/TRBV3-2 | TGTGCCAGCAGCCAAAGGGGCGGAGGGTCCCTGAACACTGAAGCTTTCTTT | CASSQRGGGSLNTEAFF
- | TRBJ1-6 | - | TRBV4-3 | TGCGCCAGCAGCCAAGACGCGGTCAGGCGGGATTCACCCCTCCACTTT | CASSQDAVRRDSPLHF
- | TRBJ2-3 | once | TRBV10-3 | TGTGCCATCAGTGGGAGGGGGGGCCGCGAAGATACGCAGTATTTT | CAISGRGGREDTQYF
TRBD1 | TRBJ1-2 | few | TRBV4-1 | TGCGCCAGCAGCCAATACGGACAGGGTGGGTATGGCTACACCTTC | CASSQYGQGGYGYTF
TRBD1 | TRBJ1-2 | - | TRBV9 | TGTGCCAGCGAGGATACAGGGGGCGGTGGCTACACCTTC | CASEDTGGGGYTF
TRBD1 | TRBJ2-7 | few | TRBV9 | TGTGCCAGCAGCCGGGACAGGGGTGACGAGCAGTACTTC | CASSRDRGDEQYF
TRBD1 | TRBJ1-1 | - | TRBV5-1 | TGCGCCAGCGGCGTACAGGGGGGGAACACTGAAGCTTTCTTT | CASGVQGGNTEAFF
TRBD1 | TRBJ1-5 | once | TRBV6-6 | TGTGCCACGCAACCGGGGGGACAGGCCGGGACGGGCCCCCAGCATTTT | CATQPGGQAGTGPQHF
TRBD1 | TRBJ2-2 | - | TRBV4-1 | TGCGCCAGCAGCCTGGGACAGGGGGCGACCGGGGAGCTGTTTTTT | CASSLGQGATGELFF
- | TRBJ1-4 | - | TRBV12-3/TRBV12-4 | TGTGCCAGCAGTACAGGGTCGGGTGAAAAACTGTTTTTT | CASSTGSGEKLFF
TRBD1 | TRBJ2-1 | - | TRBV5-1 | TGCGCCAGCAGCTTGGCCGGGACAGGGTTCAATGAGCAGTTCTTC | CASSLAGTGFNEQFF
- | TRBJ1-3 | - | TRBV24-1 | TGTGCCACCAGTGATTTTACGGACACCATATATTTT | CATSDFTDTIYF
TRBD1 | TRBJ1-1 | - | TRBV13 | TGTGCCAGCAGCCCTCTCGGACAGGGGCCGGACACTGAAGCTTTCTTT | CASSPLGQGPDTEAFF
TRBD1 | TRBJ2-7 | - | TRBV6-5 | TGTGCCAGCAGTCAATACACGGGACAGGGCTACGAGCAGTACTTC | CASSQYTGQGYEQYF
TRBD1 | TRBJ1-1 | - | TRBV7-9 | TGTGCCAGCAGCCCGACAGGGACCACTGAAGCTTTCTTT | CASSPTGTTEAFF
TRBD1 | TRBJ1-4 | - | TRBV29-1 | TGCAGCGTTCCGGACAGGTGGGGTGAAAAACTGTTTTTT | CSVPDRWGEKLFF
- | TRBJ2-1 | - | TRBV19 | TGTGCCAGTAGGAGCCCGGGACGGGGGAATGAGCAGTTCTTC | CASRSPGRGNEQFF
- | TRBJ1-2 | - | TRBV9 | TGTGCCAGCAGCGTAGCCGGGAATGGCTACACCTTC | CASSVAGNGYTF
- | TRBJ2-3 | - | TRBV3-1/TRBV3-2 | TGTGCCAGCAGCCAAGATACAAGCACAGATACGCAGTATTTT | CASSQDTSTDTQYF
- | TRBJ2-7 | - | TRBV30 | TGTGCCTGGAGTGTACGGGGGTCCGGGAGAGTTCACGAGCAGTACTTC | CAWSVRGSGRVHEQYF
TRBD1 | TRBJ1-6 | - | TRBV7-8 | TGTGCCAGCAGCTTAGTGGGACAGGGCAATTCACCCCTCCACTTT | CASSLVGQGNSPLHF
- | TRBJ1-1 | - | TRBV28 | TGTGCCAGCAGGATCCACCAGGGAGGCTACACTGAAGCTTTCTTT | CASRIHQGGYTEAFF
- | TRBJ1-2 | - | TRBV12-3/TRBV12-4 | TGTGCCAGCAGTTTAGCGCGGTTAGGAGGCTACACCTTC | CASSLARLGGYTF
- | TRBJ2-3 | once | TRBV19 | TGTGCCAGTAGTAAGCAGGAATTCACAGATACGCAGTATTTT | CASSKQEFTDTQYF
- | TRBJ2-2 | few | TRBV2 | TGTGCCAGCACGGCCGGCAGGGGATATGGGGAGCTGTTTTTT | CASTAGRGYGELFF
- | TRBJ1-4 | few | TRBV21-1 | TGTGCCAGCGGCCAGCGGCGTAGTCGGTGGTGTGAAAAACTGTTTTTT | CASGQRRSRWCEKLFF
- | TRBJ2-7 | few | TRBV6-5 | TGTGCCAGCAGTTACCACGGACAGCCCTACGAGCAGTACTTC | CASSYHGQPYEQYF
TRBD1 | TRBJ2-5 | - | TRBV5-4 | TGTGCCAGCAGCTCACAGGGGGAAGAGACCCAGTACTTC | CASSSQGEETQYF
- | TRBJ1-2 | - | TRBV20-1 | TGCAGTGCTAGTCAGGTTGACTATGGCTACACCTTC | CSASQVDYGYTF
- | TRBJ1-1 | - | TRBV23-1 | TGCGCCAGCAGGTCGGGGGGTCGCGTTTGCACTGAAGCTTTCTTT | CASRSGGRVCTEAFF
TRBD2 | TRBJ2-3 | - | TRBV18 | TGTGCCAGCTCACCCCCCGGACTAGCGGGAGATGGAGATACGCAGTATTTT | CASSPPGLAGDGDTQYF
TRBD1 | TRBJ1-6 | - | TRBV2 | TGTGCCAGCAGGGCGACCGGGACAGTAAATTCACCCCTCCACTTT | CASRATGTVNSPLHF
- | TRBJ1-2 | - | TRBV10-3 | TGTGCCATCAGTGAGTCACAGGGAGTAGGTGTGTACACCTTC | CAISESQGVGVYTF
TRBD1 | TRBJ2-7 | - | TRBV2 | TGTGCCAGCAGTGGGGGACAGGAGGTCTCCTACGAGCAGTACTTC | CASSGGQEVSYEQYF
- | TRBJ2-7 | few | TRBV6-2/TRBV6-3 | TGTGCCAGCAGTTACCCTGCGGGGACCTACGAGCAGTACTTC | CASSYPAGTYEQYF
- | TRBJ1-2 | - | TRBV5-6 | TGTGCCAGCAGCCCGCAAGGGGATGGCTACACCTTC | CASSPQGDGYTF
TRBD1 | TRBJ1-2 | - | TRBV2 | TGTGCCAGCAGCCCCGGACAGGGCTCGGGCTACACCTTC | CASSPGQGSGYTF
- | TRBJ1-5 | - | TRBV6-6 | TGTGCCAGCAGACCAGAAGTACGCCAGCCCCAGCATTTT | CASRPEVRQPQHF
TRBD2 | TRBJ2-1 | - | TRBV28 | TGTGCCAGCAGAAAGGGGAGGGAAGCGATAAATGAGCAGTTCTTC | CASRKGREAINEQFF
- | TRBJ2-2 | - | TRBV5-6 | TGTGCCAGCAGCTTGTATGGTACCCTAAACACCGGGGAGCTGTTTTTT | CASSLYGTLNTGELFF
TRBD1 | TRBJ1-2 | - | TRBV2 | TGTGCCAGTAATACTCGTAGGACAGGGGACTATGGCTACACCTTC | CASNTRRTGDYGYTF